This T cell receptor beta chain was sequenced for a study of blood T cells in healthy people across ages (dated by TCRdb to 2014 to 2015). Background on the whole study: In model experiments, roughly one uniquely barcoded TCR beta cDNA molecule per two T cells was captured by template switching. For two donors (one aged 18 to 29 and one aged 80 or older), the study analyzed two additional independent replicas of 1 million unique cDNA reads from the same blood draw. Age-related changes in TCR beta repertoire diversity were measured in the study by deep sequencing normalized with unique cDNA molecular identifiers. The donors were split into four age groups: young (average around 16 years), middle-aged (39), aged (over 55) and long-lived (roughly 86). To avoid experimental bias, donors of different ages were distributed randomly across sequencing lanes. What the authors observed across the whole study: Conclusive comparison of naive and antigen-experienced compartments was prevented by the profiling of bulk unsorted PBMCs. Estimates of total diversity from one million sequenced T cells were regarded as lower bounds and underestimates. Observed TCR beta diversity correlated strongly with the percentage of naive T cells measured by flow cytometry. Compared with the aged group, the long-lived group had more naive CD4+ T cells, fewer expanded clones and increased TCR diversity, a pattern suggesting age selection. Donor CMV infection status was unknown, potentially confounding age-related changes in expanded clonotypes. As age increased, observed TCR beta diversity per million T cells dropped in a roughly linear way, and a significant reduction was already evident by age around 41.

Notes on this clonotype: It has no known antigen specificity. Base qualities are not at hand, and no much larger clone is one base apart.

Systemically healthy Caucasian individuals from Russia, about 38 in total and aged about 6 to 100 years, were included as donors. About 9.1 milliliters of peripheral blood were collected from each donor into EDTA-treated Vacutainer tubes. Ficoll-Paque density-gradient centrifugation was used to isolate PBMCs, with at least 7 million per sample. Trizol reagent was used to extract total RNA from PBMCs, with at least 6 micrograms per sample. For every donor, flow cytometry on a PBMC aliquot measured the percentage of naive CD45RAhigh/CD27high T cells. From a lookup of the germline V gene, CDR1 and CDR2 are MNHEY and SVGAGI. V is clipped by 7 bases and J by 5 bases, and the sequence between their germline boundaries is 21 bases long. Inclusive of the bounding cysteine and phenylalanine, the CDR3 is 16 residues long. Of the read, only the CDR3 DNA is kept; its 48 bases are in frame from base 1. Preparation of the library involved 5' RACE. Sequencing took place on an Illumina HiSeq 2500. A second roughly 7 to 12 cycle PCR used a sample-barcoded 5' primer and a J-beta primer mix. Each TCR beta cDNA molecule received a unique molecular identifier from a template-switch 5' adaptor carrying 12 random nucleotides. At least 3 million CDR3-containing paired-end reads were obtained from each sample. All of the RNA was converted into first-strand cDNA using the Mint cDNA synthesis kit, with a TRBC-specific oligonucleotide serving as the primer. Following uracil-DNA glycosylase treatment, all cDNA underwent a first 18-cycle PCR with the universal primers M1SS and BC2_uni_R. In the original analysis: For normalization, 1 million high-quality reads were randomly selected from each sample, with every read carrying a distinct molecular identifier. Reads with shared molecular identifiers were discarded instead of being binned into consensus sequences. CDR3 identification, clonotype clustering and error correction used MiTCR with a Q25 quality threshold and the strictest error-elimination algorithm. Lower-bound total TCR beta diversity was estimated with a nonparametric unseen species model using Euler transformation. The raw public data were reprocessed by TCRdb itself: fastp quality trimming at Q25, MiXCR clonotype calling, in-frame beta chains only. For every CDR3 protein sequence, its rows merge into one entry that carries the most common genes and DNA. The V and J calls reflect TCRdb's pipeline rather than the authors' work. Here the sample has 700,000 to 850,000 distinct CDR3 sequences; 40% to 65% occur a single time. The ten largest clones take up roughly 37% of the sample.

The receptor chain draws on TRBV6-5 and TRBJ2-1; the D call is tentative, TRBD1 or TRBD2, as each matches 6 bases. This sequence originates from an older man in good health. Input material: blood. The nucleotides are TGTGCCAGCACCCCGGTGGCCGGGGGCACGAACAATGAGCAGTTCTTC. Translated, this gives CASTPVAGGTNNEQFF.